The next 30 T cell receptor beta chains were all read from a single sample in a study of T cell repertoires in cytomegalovirus infection. TCRdb ran MiXCR on the reads and lists one entry per CDR3 protein. Altogether about 240,000 distinct CDR3 sequences are present, around 6.4% being singletons, with the ten largest covering around 6.5%. Sequencing input: PBMCs. These receptors were taken from a human donor in good health (CMV status not recorded). Some clones in this sample may be carry-over from other donors' samples.

The V call is TRBV15, the J call TRBJ1-4; D might be TRBD1 (5 bases). The CDR3 has 14 amino acids. Germline lookup yields CDR1 LNHNV and CDR2 YYDKDF (reference sequence). The ends were cut back, 7 bases at V and 7 bases at J, with 16 bases in the middle. The DNA for the CDR3 is TGTGCCACCACCGGGACGGCGAGGGGTGAAAAACTGTTTTTT. This translates into CATTGTARGEKLFF.

This clonotype was picked up many times. The V and J genes are TRBV7-8 and TRBJ1-1, with D unclear. The germline CDR1 and CDR2 sequences are SGHVS and FQNEAQ. This CDR3 comprises 14 residues. Deletions cut 1 base from V and 6 bases from J, with 12 bases between. CDR3 residues: CASSLDFQMAEAFF. In DNA, the CDR3 is TGTGCCAGCAGCTTAGACTTTCAGATGGCTGAAGCTTTCTTT.

Note on this clonotype: A read error may explain this, as a much larger clone is one base away. This rearrangement joins TRBV5-1 to TRBJ1-2; D perhaps matches TRBD1 (5 bases). This CDR3 comprises 17 residues. The germline gives CDR1 SGHRS, CDR2 YFSETQ. The CDR3 region is CANSLGQVRTNVYGYTF. The CDR3 DNA is TGCGCCAACAGCTTGGGGCAGGTCAGAACCAACGTCTATGGCTACACCTTC.

This clonotype was recorded many times. The chain has TRBV7-2 and TRBJ2-7; D remains unclear. V shed 1 base and J shed 3 bases, with 10 bases lying between them. From germline, CDR1 is SGHTA and CDR2 FQGNSA. This CDR3 comprises 14 residues. CDR3 nucleotides: TGTGCCAGCAGCTTAGGCCCAGTCGACTACGAGCAGTACTTC. It is translated as CASSLGPVDYEQYF.

This clonotype was seen at least ten times. This chain joins TRBV15 and TRBJ2-1, with D tentatively TRBD1 (5 bases). Trimming left V 0 bases short and J 6 bases short, with 12 bases between. CDR3 length: 15 residues. Germline CDR1 and CDR2: LNHNV and YYDKDF (reference sequence). The CDR3 sequence is CATSRDRRERNEQFF. The CDR3 DNA follows: TGTGCCACCAGCAGAGATCGCAGGGAACGCAATGAGCAGTTCTTC.

This clonotype was counted many times. The chain combines TRBV29-1 with TRBJ2-5, with 7 nucleotides matching TRBD2. The CDR3 loop spans 14 amino acids. The germline V gene has CDR1 SQVTM and CDR2 ANQGSEA. Trimming cost V 4 bases and J 5 bases; bases outside gene matches: 10. CDR3 sequence reads: CSVGGGEGWETQYF. CDR3 DNA sequence: TGCAGCGTTGGGGGGGGAGAGGGCTGGGAGACCCAGTACTTC.

This clonotype showed up many times. V gene TRBV27 combines with J gene TRBJ2-1; D call uncertain. With 5 bases removed from V and 0 bases from J, the gap between germline ends came to 8 bases. Germline values: CDR1 MNHEY, CDR2 SMNVEV (reference sequence). The CDR3 is made up of 14 amino acids. The CDR3, as DNA: TGTGCCAGCAGTCGTACCCGCTCCTACAATGAGCAGTTCTTC. This codes for CASSRTRSYNEQFF.

This clonotype has at least ten counts. This rearrangement joins TRBV5-1 to TRBJ2-5, with 8 bases matching TRBD2. CDR1 is SGHRS, CDR2 YFSETQ, per germline. CDR3 length equals 16 residues. The V and J ends lost 3 bases and 2 bases, in that order; junction bases with no gene match: 9. Here the CDR3 reads CASSSLLAGPQETQYF. DNA for the CDR3: TGCGCCAGCAGCTCCCTATTAGCGGGGCCACAAGAGACCCAGTACTTC.

This clonotype has ten or more counts. The chain carries TRBV19 and TRBJ1-5; tentative D call: TRBD1 (6 bases). Germline CDR1 reads LNHDA; CDR2 reads SQIVND (reference sequence). The CDR3 covers 15 residues. The V and J ends lost 3 bases and 5 bases respectively, with 14 bases between them. This CDR3 is CASSIRGGGYQPQHF. The CDR3 region has the DNA TGTGCCAGTAGTATTCGCGGAGGGGGATATCAGCCCCAGCATTTT.

This clonotype has just a few counts. The CDR3 sequence is CSARDLGGRDIQYF. The CDR3 nucleotides are TGCAGTGCTAGAGATCTCGGGGGGCGGGACATTCAGTACTTC. This chain uses TRBV20-1 with TRBJ2-4; tentatively, D is TRBD2 (7 bases). Germline assignment: CDR1 DFQATT and CDR2 SNEGSKA (reference sequence). V lost 0 bases and J 8 bases, leaving 14 bases between the germline ends. The CDR3 runs to 14 residues.

This chain connects TRBV9 to TRBJ2-7; 8 nucleotides match TRBD1. After removal of 5 bases from V and 3 bases from J, the junction contained 10 bases not matched to a gene. Germline lookup yields CDR1 SGDLS and CDR2 YYNGEE. The CDR3 consists of 15 residues. CDR3 sequence (DNA): TGTGCCAGCAGTCTCAGACAGGGGACCTTCTACGAGCAGTACTTC. Its translation: CASSLRQGTFYEQYF.

This clonotype was observed many times. This rearrangement joins TRBV20-1 to TRBJ1-3, with 8 positions matching TRBD1. Germline V gene lookup returns CDR1 DFQATT and CDR2 SNEGSKA (reference sequence). V lost 6 bases, J lost 0 bases, and 7 bases stayed unmatched. This CDR3 is 15 amino acids long. The DNA of the CDR3 is TGCAGTGCCCCGGACAGGGCCCGCTCTGGAAACACCATATATTTT. Protein product: CSAPDRARSGNTIYF.

This clonotype was seen at least ten times. The chain recombines TRBV18 with TRBJ2-7; D perhaps matches TRBD1 (6 bases). V was pared by 5 bases and J by 3 bases, with 23 bases between. This CDR3 region has 17 residues. Germline CDR1 is KGHSH and CDR2 is LQKENI. For the CDR3, the DNA is TGTGCCAGCTCATCGGATTCCGGGACAAGAAAGGACTACGAGCAGTACTTC. It translates to CASSSDSGTRKDYEQYF.

The chain links TRBV5-1 to TRBJ1-2; the D is unclear. The V end lost 0 bases, the J end lost 8 bases, and 8 bases lay between the germline ends. This CDR3 has 12 amino acids. Germline loops: CDR1 SGHRS, CDR2 YFSETQ. The CDR3 loop is CASSLEGQGYTF. In DNA form, the CDR3 reads TGCGCCAGCAGCTTGGAGGGTCAGGGCTACACCTTC.

This clonotype has a count of ten or more. The rearrangement uses TRBV6-1 and TRBJ2-3; D gene uncertain. Germline CDR1 reads MNHNS; CDR2 reads SASEGT. The CDR3 spans 15 residues. Trimming pared 8 bases from V and 2 bases from J, leaving 17 bases between. In DNA form, the CDR3 reads TGTGCCAGCCCATCCGGTAAGGAAGACACAGATACGCAGTATTTT. Protein product: CASPSGKEDTDTQYF.

This clonotype was found many times. The chain employs TRBV5-1 and TRBJ2-2, with D possibly matching TRBD1 (5 bases). Germline assignment: CDR1 SGHRS and CDR2 YFSETQ. V lost 0 bases and J lost 6, with 6 bases in between. The CDR3 length is 13 residues. The CDR3 DNA follows: TGCGCCAGCAGCTTGGACAGGCCCGGGGAGCTGTTTTTT. Its translation: CASSLDRPGELFF.

This clonotype showed up many times. The chain couples TRBV19 to TRBJ1-6; a weak D match, TRBD1 (5 bases). In germline, CDR1 is LNHDA, CDR2 SQIVND (reference sequence). The CDR3 loop spans 14 amino acids. Trimming removed 6 bases from V and 8 bases from J, with 14 bases in between. The CDR3 nucleotides are TGTGCCAGTAGCCCCGACAGATGGGATTCACCCCTCCACTTT. Encoded protein: CASSPDRWDSPLHF. The full variable domain, completed using reference TRBV19 and TRBJ1-6, is DGGITQSPKYLFRKEGQNVTLSCEQNLNHDAMYWYRQDPGQGLRLIYYSQIVNDFQKGDIAEGYSVSREKKESFPLTVTSAQKNPTAFYLCASSPDRWDSPLHFGNGTRLTVT.

In its sample, this clonotype was seen many times. The V call is TRBV5-1, the J call TRBJ2-2, with D perhaps matching TRBD2 (6 bases). The V end lost 2 bases, the J end lost 5 bases, and 13 bases lay between the germline ends. CDR3 length: 15 amino acids. Germline V gene sequence: CDR1 SGHRS, CDR2 YFSETQ. Here the CDR3 DNA reads TGCGCCAGCAGCTTTAACCAGGGAGGAACCGGGGAGCTGTTTTTT. Translated: CASSFNQGGTGELFF.

The table lists this clonotype with a few counts. The chain uses TRBV20-1 and TRBJ2-1, with TRBD2 as a possible D gene (6 bases). CDR1 and CDR2 from the germline V gene are DFQATT and SNEGSKA (reference sequence). The CDR3 consists of 15 residues. Trimming left V 1 base short and J 4 bases short, with 14 bases between. CDR3 coding DNA: TGCAGTGCTAGAGTGGCCGGGGGACCTTACAATGAGCAGTTCTTC. Its protein is CSARVAGGPYNEQFF.

This clonotype was picked up many times. This chain connects TRBV15 to TRBJ1-1, with TRBD1 identical over 7 bases. Germline loops: CDR1 LNHNV, CDR2 YYDKDF (reference sequence). V gave up 6 bases and J gave up 6 bases; unmatched junction bases: 7. The CDR3 runs to 13 residues. The CDR3 bases are TGTGCCACCAGAAGGAACGACAGGGCTGAAGCTTTCTTT. Protein sequence: CATRRNDRAEAFF.

This clonotype has ten or more counts. The rearrangement links TRBV28 to TRBJ2-2; 10 nucleotides align to TRBD1. Germline V CDR1 and CDR2: MDHEN, SYDVKM. Germline trimming cut 5 bases from V and 7 bases from J; bases unmatched to any gene: 16. This CDR3 spans 18 amino acids. The CDR3 region is CASSPSLIPGQGYGELFF. The DNA for the CDR3 is TGTGCCAGCAGTCCCTCCTTAATTCCGGGACAGGGGTACGGGGAGCTGTTTTTT.

Many counts were recorded for this clonotype. The V call is TRBV6-7, the J call TRBJ2-7; D ambiguous. TRBV6-7 is identified as an open reading frame with a role that is uncertain. The CDR3 loop spans 15 amino acids. The V end lost 0 bases, the J end lost 5 bases, and 14 bases lay between the germline ends. CDR3 region: CASSYSIYILDEQYF. The CDR3 region has the DNA TGTGCCAGCAGTTACTCGATTTACATTCTGGACGAGCAGTACTTC.

The table lists this clonotype with many counts. The chain is built from TRBV2 and TRBJ2-7, with a tentative D call TRBD1 (5 bases). V was trimmed by 2 bases and J by 3 bases, leaving 11 bases between them. In germline, CDR1 is SNHLY, CDR2 FYNNEI. The CDR3 runs to 14 residues. CDR3 in amino acids: CASSEQGMSYEQYF. Here the CDR3 DNA reads TGTGCCAGCAGTGAACAGGGAATGAGCTACGAGCAGTACTTC.

This clonotype was counted at least ten times. The V gene is TRBV20-1, the J gene TRBJ1-3; D is undetermined. Germline CDR1 DFQATT, CDR2 SNEGSKA (reference sequence). The CDR3 covers 11 residues. V dropped 4 bases and J dropped 5 bases, with 6 bases sitting between them. CDR3 nucleotide sequence: TGCAGTGCTATCAGTAGAAACACCATATATTTT. Translated, it gives CSAISRNTIYF.

This clonotype was seen ten or more times. The chain uses TRBV20-1 and TRBJ2-5, with D perhaps assigned TRBD1 or TRBD2 (6 bases each). Germline CDR1 reads DFQATT; CDR2 reads SNEGSKA (reference sequence). The CDR3 sequence is 16 residues long. The V and J ends lost 0 bases and 5 bases respectively, with 19 bases between them. CDR3 loop: CSAREGWRVQGETQYF. The CDR3 coding sequence is TGCAGTGCTAGAGAGGGGTGGAGGGTCCAGGGGGAGACCCAGTACTTC.

This clonotype occurred many times. The chain has TRBV5-6 and TRBJ1-6; 12 bases align to TRBD1. CDR1 SGHDT and CDR2 YYEEEE come from the germline V gene. After removal of 0 bases from V and 14 bases from J, the junction contained 9 bases not matched to a gene. CDR3 length: 16 amino acids. CDR3 sequence: CASSLGARDRGLSLHF. CDR3 in DNA: TGTGCCAGCAGCTTGGGGGCCCGGGACAGGGGGCTATCCCTCCACTTT.

The V and J genes are TRBV18 and TRBJ2-2; 7 bases match TRBD2. The germline V gene has CDR1 KGHSH and CDR2 LQKENI. CDR3 size: 14 residues. J gave up 6 bases and V 3 bases, and 4 bases lay outside the gene matches. This CDR3 is CASSPPSGPGELFF. Written as DNA, the CDR3 is TGTGCCAGCTCACCGCCTAGCGGCCCCGGGGAGCTGTTTTTT.

At least ten counts were recorded for this clonotype. This chain connects TRBV2 to TRBJ1-2; D not resolved. Germline V CDR1 and CDR2: SNHLY, FYNNEI. The CDR3 runs to 14 residues. V lost 3 bases, J lost 8 bases, and 16 bases lay in between. The DNA for the CDR3 is TGTGCCAGCAGTGATTGGGCGGGTGCGGAAGGCTACACCTTC. Protein product: CASSDWAGAEGYTF.

In its sample, this clonotype was seen many times. The chain uses TRBV7-3 and TRBJ2-3, with 8 bases fitting TRBD2. Looked up from germline, CDR1 is SGHTA and CDR2 is FQGTGA. J was trimmed by 1 base and V by 5 bases; bases with no gene match: 11. The CDR3 length is 17 residues. The CDR3, as DNA: TGTGCCAGCAGCGATCGCCTCGGGGGGGCCGGCACAGATACGCAGTATTTT. Protein sequence: CASSDRLGGAGTDTQYF. Variable domain in full (rest from reference TRBV7-3 and TRBJ2-3): GAGVSQTPSNKVTEKGKYVELRCDPISGHTALYWYRQSLGQGPEFLIYFQGTGAADDSGLPNDRFFAVRPEGSVSTLKIQRTERGDSAVYLCASSDRLGGAGTDTQYFGPGTRLTVL.

This clonotype was seen at least ten times. The chain is built from TRBV20-1 and TRBJ1-5, with no clear D. Trimming took off 4 bases at V and 5 bases at J, with 15 bases between the two ends. Germline lookup yields CDR1 DFQATT and CDR2 SNEGSKA (reference sequence). The CDR3 loop spans 14 amino acids. This CDR3 reads CSATVNEEYQPQHF. In nucleotides, the CDR3 is TGCAGTGCTACCGTCAATGAGGAATATCAGCCCCAGCATTTT.